One sample yielded the 3 T cell receptor beta chains listed below, sequenced in a study of identical twins. TCRdb used MiXCR to reprocess the 5' RACE reads, holding one entry per CDR3 protein. The sample contains hundreds of thousands of distinct CDR3 sequences, approximately 6.1% of which appear only once. Sequenced: naive T cells sorted from blood. The receptor set was obtained from a man aged 18 to 29 in good health.

This clonotype was observed a handful of times. This chain uses TRBV30 with TRBJ2-7; 8 bases map to TRBD2. Germline CDR1 is GTSNPN and CDR2 is SVGIG (reference sequence). CDR3 size: 14 residues. The trim removed 2 bases at V and 4 bases at J, leaving 7 bases unmatched. Here the CDR3 reads CAWSSGSGGYEQYF. CDR3 coding DNA: TGTGCCTGGAGTTCCGGCAGCGGGGGTTACGAGCAGTACTTC.

This clonotype was seen ten or more times. The chain has TRBV11-1 and TRBJ2-3, with 9 bases matching TRBD2. V dropped 4 bases and J dropped 3; count of bases not matched to a gene: 14. The CDR3 is 18 amino acids. The germline CDR1 and CDR2 sequences are SGHAT and FQDESV (reference sequence). The CDR3 DNA is TGTGCCAGCAGCTCCGGCGGAGTAGCGGGAGCGCGGACAGATACGCAGTATTTT. Amino acid sequence: CASSSGGVAGARTDTQYF.

Only a few counts were recorded for this clonotype. The chain employs TRBV20-1 and TRBJ1-3; weak D call: TRBD1 (5 bases). The CDR3 contains 16 residues. Trimming removed 0 bases from V and 0 bases from J, with 12 bases in between. Germline-derived CDR1 and CDR2 are DFQATT and SNEGSKA (reference sequence). CDR3 loop: CSARDRDAFSGNTIYF. CDR3 in DNA: TGCAGTGCTAGAGATCGGGACGCCTTCTCTGGAAACACCATATATTTT.